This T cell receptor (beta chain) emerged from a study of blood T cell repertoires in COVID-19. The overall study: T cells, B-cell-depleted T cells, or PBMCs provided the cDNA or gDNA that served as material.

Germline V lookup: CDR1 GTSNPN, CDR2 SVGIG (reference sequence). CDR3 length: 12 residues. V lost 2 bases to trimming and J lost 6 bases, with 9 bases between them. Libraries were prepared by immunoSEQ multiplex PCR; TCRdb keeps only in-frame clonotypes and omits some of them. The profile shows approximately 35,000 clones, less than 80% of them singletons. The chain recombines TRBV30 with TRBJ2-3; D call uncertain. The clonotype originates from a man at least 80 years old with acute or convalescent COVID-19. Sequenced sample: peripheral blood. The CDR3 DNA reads TGTGCCTGGAGTCGACTGCAGGATACGCAGTATTTT. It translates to CAWSRLQDTQYF.